This T cell receptor (beta chain) was found in a study of blood T cell repertoires in COVID-19. Clones were sequenced by immunoSEQ multiplex PCR, and TCRdb holds only the in-frame ones, with some missing. Of some 250,000 clones in the sample, around 88% were seen once. Germline CDR1 reads SGHKS; CDR2 reads YYEKEE (reference sequence). V was clipped by 4 bases and J by 10 bases, with 15 bases between them. This CDR3 comprises 14 residues. The source material was peripheral blood. The clonotype was recovered from a woman aged 25 to 39 who had recovered from COVID-19. J is TRBJ1-6 and V is TRBV5-5; D call uncertain. CDR3 protein: CASSRLGIRSPLHF. CDR3 nucleotide sequence: TGTGCCAGCAGCCGCCTGGGCATCCGCTCACCCCTCCACTTT. Full variable domain (outside the CDR3, taken from reference TRBV5-5 and TRBJ1-6): DAGVTQSPTHLIKTRGQQVTLRCSPISGHKSVSWYQQVLGQGPQFIFQYYEKEERGRGNFPDRFSARQFPNYSSELNVNALLLGDSALYLCASSRLGIRSPLHFGNGTRLTVT.